The clone carrying this T cell receptor beta chain occurred many times. Its antigen is not identified. This sample is part of a study of blood T cells in healthy people across ages. The use of a sample-barcoded 5' primer and a J-beta primer mix characterized a second PCR of 7 to 11 cycles. TCRdb called the 5' RACE reads again in MiXCR, with one record for every CDR3 protein. The data hold about 800,000 distinct CDR3 sequences, with around 25% observed a single time. In terms of origin and age, donors were healthy Caucasian individuals from Russia aged 6 to 90. Study-level results: Aged donors had fewer naive CD4+ cells and lower diversity than long-lived donors. Possibly, changes in expanded clonotypes were confounded because donor CMV status was unknown.

The same specimen was also included in a second study, on T cells of mothers and their children.

This clonotype originated in a boy between 10 and 17 years old in good health. Sequencing was done on a sample of blood.

Here the CDR3 reads CASSRTGSNQPQHF. The CDR3 nucleotides read TGTGCCAGCAGTCGGACAGGGAGCAATCAGCCCCAGCATTTT. The V gene is TRBV6-2 or TRBV6-3, the J gene TRBJ1-5, with TRBD1 identical over 8 bases. The length of the CDR3 is 14 residues. With 5 bases clipped from V and 1 base from J, the junction kept 1 base outside the gene matches. Germline V gene lookup returns CDR1 MNHEY and CDR2 SVGEGT.